A single T cell receptor beta chain is shown here with its context. These data originate in a study of low-dose radiotherapy and immunotherapy resistance in tumors. Donors, who were enrolled in a single-arm phase I dose-escalation trial, received nivolumab, ipilimumab, aspirin, low-dose cyclophosphamide and low-dose radiotherapy. Advanced solid tumors lacking tumor-infiltrating lymphocytes characterized eligible patients. Primers used for first-strand cDNA, a TRAV- and TRBV-specific set, covered both alpha and beta chains. TCR amplification used roughly 21 PCR cycles, a constant-region primer and a V-primer adapter. Isolated mRNA was amplified by in vitro transcription. TCRdb reprocessed the reads via MiXCR and lists one record per CDR3 protein. This sample has over 15,000 distinct CDR3 sequences, with 70% found just once. This sequence originates from a human donor with advanced metastatic prostate, ovarian, gallbladder or colorectal cancer (not recorded which). This table probably holds off-target reads from a library built for another chain.

In DNA, the CDR3 is TGTGCCAGCTCACCTGGGACAGGGAGAGGGACCCAGTACTTC. Translation: CASSPGTGRGTQYF. The V and J genes are TRBV18 and TRBJ2-5; 9 bases are shared with TRBD1. The V gene's germline CDR1 is KGHSH and CDR2 LQKENI. V trimming: 3 bases; J trimming: 7 bases; junction bases outside the gene matches: 6. The CDR3 length is 14 residues. The whole variable domain, remainder taken from reference TRBV18 and TRBJ2-5, is NAGVMQNPRHLVRRRGQEARLRCSPMKGHSHVYWYRQLPEEGLKFMVYLQKENIIDESGMPKERFSAEFPKEGPSILRIQQVVRGDSAAYFCASSPGTGRGTQYFGPGTRLLVL.